This T cell receptor beta chain was captured in a study of persistence of HIV-infected CD4 T cells. V lost 1 base to trimming and J lost 5 bases, with 12 bases between them. The germline gives CDR1 LNHNV, CDR2 YYDKDF (reference sequence). The CDR3 length is 15 residues. The immunoSEQ assay was version 4, run in survey mode. TCRdb keeps only in-frame clones here, not all; method: immunoSEQ multiplex PCR. Of about 40,000 clones detected, approximately 80% appear once; the ten largest clones hold 13% to 15%. This clone has just a few counts. Antigen: not known. The stimulus was an HIV-1 Gag 15-mer peptide pool, 0.95 to 1 ug/peptide/mL. Memory cells lacking CD40L and CD69 with high CD45RO were sorted. Donors had CD4+ T cell counts above 400 cells/uL and were CMV-seropositive.

This sample comprised CD4+ T cells sorted from PBMCs after approximately 19-hour stimulation, obtained from a patient who received antiretroviral therapy. The receptor was isolated from an adult man with HIV who was CMV-seropositive. The rearrangement joins TRBV15 to TRBJ1-5; TRBD1 might be the D (5 bases). The CDR3 reads CATSRAAGTDQPQHF. In nucleotides, the CDR3 is TGTGCCACCAGCAGAGCGGCAGGGACGGATCAGCCCCAGCATTTT.